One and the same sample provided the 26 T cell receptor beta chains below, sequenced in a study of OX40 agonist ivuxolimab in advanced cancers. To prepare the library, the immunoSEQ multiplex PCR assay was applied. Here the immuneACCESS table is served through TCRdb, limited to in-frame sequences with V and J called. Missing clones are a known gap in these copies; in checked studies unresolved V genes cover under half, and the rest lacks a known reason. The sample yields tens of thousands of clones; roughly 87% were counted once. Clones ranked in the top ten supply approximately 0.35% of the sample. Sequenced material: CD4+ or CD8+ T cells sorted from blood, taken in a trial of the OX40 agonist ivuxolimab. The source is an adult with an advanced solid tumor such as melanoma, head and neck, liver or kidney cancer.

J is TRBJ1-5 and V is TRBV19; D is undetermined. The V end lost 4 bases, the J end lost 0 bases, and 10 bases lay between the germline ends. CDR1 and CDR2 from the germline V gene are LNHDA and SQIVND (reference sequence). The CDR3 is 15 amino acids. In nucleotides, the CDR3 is TGTGCCAGTAGTAGAGGGCTGTCTAGCAATCAGCCCCAGCATTTT. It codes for CASSRGLSSNQPQHF.

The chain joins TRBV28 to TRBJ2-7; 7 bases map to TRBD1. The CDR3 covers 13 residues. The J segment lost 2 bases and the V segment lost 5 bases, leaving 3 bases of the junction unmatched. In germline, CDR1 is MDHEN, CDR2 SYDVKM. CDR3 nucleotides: TGTGCCAGCAGTCAGACAGGGACCTACGAGCAGTACTTC. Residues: CASSQTGTYEQYF.

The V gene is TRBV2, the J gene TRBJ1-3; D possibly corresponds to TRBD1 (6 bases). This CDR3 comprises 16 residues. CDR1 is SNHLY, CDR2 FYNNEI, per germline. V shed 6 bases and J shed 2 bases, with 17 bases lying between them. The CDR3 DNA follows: TGTGCCAGCAGACAACGGGGGCCGCTTACTGGAAACACCATATATTTT. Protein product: CASRQRGPLTGNTIYF.

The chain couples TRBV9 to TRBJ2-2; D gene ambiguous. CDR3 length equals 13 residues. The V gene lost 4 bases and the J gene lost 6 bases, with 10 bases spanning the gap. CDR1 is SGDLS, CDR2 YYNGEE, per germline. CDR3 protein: CASSSRVAGELFF. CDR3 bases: TGTGCCAGCAGCTCCCGGGTTGCCGGGGAGCTGTTTTTT.

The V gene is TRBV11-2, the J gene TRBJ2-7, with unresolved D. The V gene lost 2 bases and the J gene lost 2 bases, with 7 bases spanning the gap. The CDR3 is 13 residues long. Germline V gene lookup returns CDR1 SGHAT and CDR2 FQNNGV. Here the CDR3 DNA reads TGTGCCAGCAGCTTAAACTACCCCTACGAGCAGTACTTC. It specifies CASSLNYPYEQYF.

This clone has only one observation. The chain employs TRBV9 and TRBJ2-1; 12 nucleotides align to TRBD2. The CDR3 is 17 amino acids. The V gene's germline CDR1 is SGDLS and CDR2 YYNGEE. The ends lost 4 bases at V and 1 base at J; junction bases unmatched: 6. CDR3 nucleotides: TGTGCCAGCAGCCCACGGACTAGCGGGAATTCCTACAATGAGCAGTTCTTC. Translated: CASSPRTSGNSYNEQFF. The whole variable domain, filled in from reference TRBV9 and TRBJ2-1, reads DSGVTQTPKHLITATGQRVTLRCSPRSGDLSVYWYQQSLDQGLQFLIQYYNGEERAKGNILERFSAQQFPDLHSELNLSSLELGDSALYFCASSPRTSGNSYNEQFFGPGTRLTVL.

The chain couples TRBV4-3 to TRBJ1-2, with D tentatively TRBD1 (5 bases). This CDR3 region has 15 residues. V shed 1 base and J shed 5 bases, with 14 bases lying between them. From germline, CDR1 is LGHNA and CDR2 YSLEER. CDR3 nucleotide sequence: TGCGCCAGCAGCCAAGTAACTCGTCGGGGGTATGGCTACACCTTC. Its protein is CASSQVTRRGYGYTF.

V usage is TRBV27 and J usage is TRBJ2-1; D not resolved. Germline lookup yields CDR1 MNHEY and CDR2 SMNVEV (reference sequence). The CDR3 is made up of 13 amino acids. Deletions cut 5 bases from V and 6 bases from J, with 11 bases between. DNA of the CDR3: TGTGCCAGCAGTCGACAATACGGCAATGAGCAGTTCTTC. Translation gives CASSRQYGNEQFF.

The CDR3 loop reads CATSRPEAGGEKLFF. CDR3 sequence (DNA): TGTGCCACCAGCAGACCTGAGGCAGGGGGTGAAAAACTGTTTTTT. The chain carries TRBV15 and TRBJ1-4, with 7 bases matching TRBD1. Germline V gene lookup returns CDR1 LNHNV and CDR2 YYDKDF (reference sequence). The length of the CDR3 is 15 residues. V lost 2 bases to trimming and J lost 7 bases; unmatched junction nucleotides: 7.

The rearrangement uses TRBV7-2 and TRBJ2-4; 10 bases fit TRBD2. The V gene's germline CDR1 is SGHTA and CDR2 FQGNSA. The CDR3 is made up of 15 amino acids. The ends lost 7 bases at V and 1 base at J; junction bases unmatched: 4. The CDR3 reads CASTLSGGAKNIQYF. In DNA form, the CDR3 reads TGTGCCAGCACCCTTAGCGGGGGGGCCAAAAACATTCAGTACTTC.

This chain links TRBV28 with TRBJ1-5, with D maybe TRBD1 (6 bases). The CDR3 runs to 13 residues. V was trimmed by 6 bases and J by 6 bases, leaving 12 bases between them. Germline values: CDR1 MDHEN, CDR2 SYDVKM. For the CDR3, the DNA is TGTGCCAGCAGGTGGACAGTCTCTCAGCCCCAGCATTTT. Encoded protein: CASRWTVSQPQHF.

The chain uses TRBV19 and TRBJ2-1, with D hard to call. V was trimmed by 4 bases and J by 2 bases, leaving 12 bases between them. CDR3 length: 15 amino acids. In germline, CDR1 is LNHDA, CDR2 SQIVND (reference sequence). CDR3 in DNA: TGTGCCAGTAGTACTATAGGGTCAGCCTACAATGAGCAGTTCTTC. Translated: CASSTIGSAYNEQFF. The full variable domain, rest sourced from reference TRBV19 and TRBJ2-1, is DGGITQSPKYLFRKEGQNVTLSCEQNLNHDAMYWYRQDPGQGLRLIYYSQIVNDFQKGDIAEGYSVSREKKESFPLTVTSAQKNPTAFYLCASSTIGSAYNEQFFGPGTRLTVL.

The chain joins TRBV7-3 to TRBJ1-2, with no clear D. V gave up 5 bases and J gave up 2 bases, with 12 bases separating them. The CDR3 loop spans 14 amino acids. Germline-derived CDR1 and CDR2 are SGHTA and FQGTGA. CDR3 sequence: CASSPGPENYGYTF. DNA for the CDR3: TGTGCCAGCAGCCCAGGCCCAGAGAACTATGGCTACACCTTC.

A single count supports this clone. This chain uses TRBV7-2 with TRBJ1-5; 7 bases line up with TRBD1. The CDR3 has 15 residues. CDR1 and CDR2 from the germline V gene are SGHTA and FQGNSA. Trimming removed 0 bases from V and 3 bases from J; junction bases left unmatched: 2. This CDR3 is CASSLAGTDNQPQHF. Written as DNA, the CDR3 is TGTGCCAGCAGCTTAGCAGGGACAGACAATCAGCCCCAGCATTTT. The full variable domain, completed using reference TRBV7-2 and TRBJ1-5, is GAGVSQSPSNKVTEKGKDVELRCDPISGHTALYWYRQSLGQGLEFLIYFQGNSAPDKSGLPSDRFSAERTGGSVSTLTIQRTQQEDSAVYLCASSLAGTDNQPQHFGDGTRLSIL.

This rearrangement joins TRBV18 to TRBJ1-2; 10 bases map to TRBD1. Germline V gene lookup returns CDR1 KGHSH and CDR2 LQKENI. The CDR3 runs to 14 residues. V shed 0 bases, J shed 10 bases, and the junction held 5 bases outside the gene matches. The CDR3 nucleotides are TGTGCCAGCTCACCACCCTCCGGGACAGGGGACTACACCTTC. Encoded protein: CASSPPSGTGDYTF.

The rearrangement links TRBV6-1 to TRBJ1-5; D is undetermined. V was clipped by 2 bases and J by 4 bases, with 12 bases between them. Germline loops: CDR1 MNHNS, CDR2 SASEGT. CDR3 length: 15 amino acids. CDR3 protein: CASSERAGRNQPQHF. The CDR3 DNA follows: TGTGCCAGCAGTGAACGCGCTGGGCGGAATCAGCCCCAGCATTTT.

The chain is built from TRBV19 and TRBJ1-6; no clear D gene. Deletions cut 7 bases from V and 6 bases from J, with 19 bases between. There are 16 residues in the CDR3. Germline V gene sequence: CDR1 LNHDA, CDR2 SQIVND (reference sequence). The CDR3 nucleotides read TGTGCCAGTAATCCCCGAGGAGTGATTTCTAATTCACCCCTCCACTTT. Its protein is CASNPRGVISNSPLHF.

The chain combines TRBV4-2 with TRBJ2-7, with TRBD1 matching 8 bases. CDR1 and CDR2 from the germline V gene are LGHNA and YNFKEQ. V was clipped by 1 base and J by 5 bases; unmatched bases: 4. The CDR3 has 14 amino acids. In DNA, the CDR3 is TGTGCCAGCAGCCAAGGGGACAGGACCCACGAGCAGTACTTC. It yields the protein CASSQGDRTHEQYF.

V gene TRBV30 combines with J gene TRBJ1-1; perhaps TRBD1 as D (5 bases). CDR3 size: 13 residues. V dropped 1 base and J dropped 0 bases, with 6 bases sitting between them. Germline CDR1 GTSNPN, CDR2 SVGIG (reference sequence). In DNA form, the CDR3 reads TGTGCCTGGAGTGCGGGACTGAACACTGAAGCTTTCTTT. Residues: CAWSAGLNTEAFF.

The CDR3 region has the DNA TGTGCCAGCAGCCAAAAGAACACTGAAGCTTTCTTT. It is translated as CASSQKNTEAFF. The chain is built from TRBV7-9 and TRBJ1-1; D is ambiguous. CDR3 length equals 12 residues. Trimming took 5 bases from V and 1 from J, leaving 5 bases between them. Germline V gene lookup returns CDR1 SEHNR and CDR2 FQNEAQ (reference sequence). The full variable domain, completed using reference TRBV7-9 and TRBJ1-1, is DTGVSQNPRHKITKRGQNVTFRCDPISEHNRLYWYRQTLGQGPEFLTYFQNEAQLEKSRLLSDRFSAERPKGSFSTLEIQRTEQGDSAMYLCASSQKNTEAFFGQGTRLTVV.

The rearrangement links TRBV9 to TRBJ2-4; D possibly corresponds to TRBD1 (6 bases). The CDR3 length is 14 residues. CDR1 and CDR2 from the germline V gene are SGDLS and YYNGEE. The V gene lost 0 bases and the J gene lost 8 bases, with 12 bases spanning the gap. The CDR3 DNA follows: TGTGCCAGCAGCGTAGAAGACAGGAAGGACATTCAGTACTTC. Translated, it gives CASSVEDRKDIQYF.

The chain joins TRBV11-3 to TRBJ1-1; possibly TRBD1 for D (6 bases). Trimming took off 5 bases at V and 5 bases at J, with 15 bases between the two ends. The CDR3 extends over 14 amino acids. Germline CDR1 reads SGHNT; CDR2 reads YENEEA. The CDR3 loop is CASSAHREETEAFF. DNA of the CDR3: TGTGCCAGCAGCGCCCACAGGGAGGAAACTGAAGCTTTCTTT.

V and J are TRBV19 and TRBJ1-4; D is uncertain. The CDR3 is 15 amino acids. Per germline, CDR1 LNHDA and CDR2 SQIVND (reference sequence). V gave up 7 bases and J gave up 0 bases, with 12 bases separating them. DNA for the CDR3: TGTGCCAGTACTAGGGCTCCGGCAACTAATGAAAAACTGTTTTTT. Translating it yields CASTRAPATNEKLFF.

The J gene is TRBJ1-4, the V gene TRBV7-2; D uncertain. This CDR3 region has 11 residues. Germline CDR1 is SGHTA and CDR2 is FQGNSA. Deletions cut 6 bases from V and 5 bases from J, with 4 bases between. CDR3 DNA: TGTGCCAGCAGTGGAAATGAAAAACTGTTTTTT. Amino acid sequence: CASSGNEKLFF. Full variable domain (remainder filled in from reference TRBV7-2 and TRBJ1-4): GAGVSQSPSNKVTEKGKDVELRCDPISGHTALYWYRQSLGQGLEFLIYFQGNSAPDKSGLPSDRFSAERTGGSVSTLTIQRTQQEDSAVYLCASSGNEKLFFGSGTQLSVL.

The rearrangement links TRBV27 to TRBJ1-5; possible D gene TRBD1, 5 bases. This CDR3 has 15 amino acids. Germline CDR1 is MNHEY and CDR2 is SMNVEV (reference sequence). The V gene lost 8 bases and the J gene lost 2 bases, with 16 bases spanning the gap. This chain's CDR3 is CASRESQVGNQPQHF. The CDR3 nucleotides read TGTGCCAGCCGGGAGTCACAGGTTGGCAATCAGCCCCAGCATTTT.

The CDR3, as DNA: TGTGCCAGCAGCAGGGACAGGGGGCAAGCTTTCTTT. It is translated as CASSRDRGQAFF. V is TRBV5-6 and J is TRBJ1-1; TRBD1 agrees at 12 bases. CDR3 length equals 12 residues. With 4 bases clipped from V and 9 bases from J, the junction kept 1 base outside the gene matches. Germline CDR1 reads SGHDT; CDR2 reads YYEEEE.